A single sample is the source of the 24 T cell receptor beta chains below, sequenced in a study of cytomegalovirus exposure and HLA in healthy donors. The PCR was carried out with 60 Vbeta primers and 13 Jbeta primers. Assay used: immunoSEQ multiplex PCR; TCRdb lists only in-frame clones, some missing. The sample includes approximately 120,000 clones, roughly 74% of them seen just once. Sequenced sample: PBMCs. These receptors were taken from a woman aged 50 to 65 in good health and CMV-seropositive.

The V gene is TRBV28, the J gene TRBJ1-5; tentative D call: TRBD1 (6 bases). From germline, CDR1 is MDHEN and CDR2 SYDVKM. The CDR3 is 15 residues long. Trimming shortened V by 6 bases and J by 3 bases, and 15 bases separated the two germline ends. CDR3 sequence: CASSPSGTPNQPQHF. The CDR3 DNA follows: TGTGCCAGCAGCCCATCCGGGACACCCAATCAGCCCCAGCATTTT.

V usage is TRBV10-2 and J usage is TRBJ2-1; 8 bases line up with TRBD2. The CDR3 is made up of 13 amino acids. V lost 8 bases, J lost 3 bases, and 3 bases stayed unmatched. Germline CDR1 is WSHSY and CDR2 is SAAADI. The CDR3 DNA reads as TGCGCCAGCGGCGGGGGGTACTACAATGAGCAGTTCTTC. This encodes CASGGGYYNEQFF.

The rearrangement uses TRBV5-1 and TRBJ2-7; 11 bases match TRBD2. V was clipped by 5 bases and J by 4 bases; unmatched bases: 5. Germline V gene sequence: CDR1 SGHRS, CDR2 YFSETQ. The CDR3 covers 14 residues. Here the CDR3 DNA reads TGCGCCAGCAGGACCGGGACTAGCGGATACGAGCAGTACTTC. Its protein is CASRTGTSGYEQYF.

The chain has TRBV7-3 and TRBJ2-1, with D possibly matching TRBD2 (6 bases). There are 16 residues in the CDR3. Between the trimmed V and J ends, which lost 5 bases and 3 bases, there was a span of 17 bases. Germline V gene data show CDR1 as SGHTA and CDR2 as FQGTGA. The chain's CDR3 is CASSPGAAGLYNEQFF. The DNA for the CDR3 is TGTGCCAGCAGCCCGGGTGCAGCGGGCCTCTACAATGAGCAGTTCTTC.

The chain uses TRBV6-1 and TRBJ2-3, with 10 bases that match TRBD2. The CDR3 spans 13 residues. Germline V gene data show CDR1 as MNHNS and CDR2 as SASEGT. Losses at the gene ends were 8 bases for V and 6 bases for J; bases not matched to a gene: 5. CDR3 in amino acids: CASEAGGPDTQYF. In DNA form, the CDR3 reads TGTGCCAGCGAAGCGGGGGGGCCGGATACGCAGTATTTT.

This chain uses TRBV27 with TRBJ1-3, with no clear D. Trimming took off 0 bases at V and 0 bases at J, with 9 bases between the two ends. Germline CDR1 and CDR2: MNHEY and SMNVEV (reference sequence). CDR3 length: 16 residues. CDR3 in DNA: TGTGCCAGCAGTTTATCCGTCCCGAGCTCTGGAAACACCATATATTTT. This sequence encodes CASSLSVPSSGNTIYF.

V usage is TRBV20-1 and J usage is TRBJ2-1; D not certain. This CDR3 spans 11 amino acids. V was pared by 6 bases and J by 7 bases, with 10 bases between. Germline V CDR1 and CDR2: DFQATT, SNEGSKA (reference sequence). Here the CDR3 DNA reads TGCAGTGCCTCAGACTTAAATGAGCAGTTCTTC. Translating gives CSASDLNEQFF.

V is TRBV18 and J is TRBJ1-2; TRBD1 might be the D (5 bases). Trimming cost V 2 bases and J 6 bases, with 16 bases left between them. Germline loops: CDR1 KGHSH, CDR2 LQKENI. This CDR3 spans 15 amino acids. CDR3 coding DNA: TGTGCCAGCTCACCAGTAGCCCCCGCAGGGAATGGCTACACCTTC. This codes for CASSPVAPAGNGYTF.

This clone was counted a single time. This chain connects TRBV19 to TRBJ1-1; 8 positions agree with TRBD1. CDR1 and CDR2 (germline): LNHDA, SQIVND (reference sequence). CDR3 length: 12 residues. Unmatched junction bases numbered 3, after V lost 6 bases and J lost 6 bases. Here the CDR3 DNA reads TGTGCCAGTAGGGGACAGGCCCCTGAAGCTTTCTTT. Translation: CASRGQAPEAFF.

The CDR3 here is CASSELFVRDRGNYGYTF. DNA for the CDR3: TGTGCCAGCAGTGAATTATTTGTTCGGGACAGGGGAAACTATGGCTACACCTTC. The V and J genes are TRBV6-1 and TRBJ1-2; 10 nucleotides line up with TRBD1. The CDR3 has 18 amino acids. With V trimmed by 2 bases and J by 2 bases, 11 bases remained unmatched. CDR1 is MNHNS and CDR2 is SASEGT in the germline V gene.

The chain joins TRBV5-1 to TRBJ2-1; 14 bases are shared with TRBD2. The germline gives CDR1 SGHRS, CDR2 YFSETQ. The V segment lost 1 base and the J segment 0 bases; nucleotides outside the gene matches: 6. The CDR3 is 19 amino acids. The CDR3 spells CASSLLTSGGGTSYNEQFF. CDR3 bases: TGCGCCAGCAGCTTGCTGACTAGCGGGGGGGGGACCTCCTACAATGAGCAGTTCTTC.

The gene calls are TRBV6-6 and TRBJ2-7; 10 positions agree with TRBD1. The CDR3 runs to 15 residues. Per the germline V gene, CDR1 is MNHNY and CDR2 is SVGAGI (reference sequence). Unmatched junction bases numbered 16, after V lost 5 bases and J lost 12 bases. CDR3 amino acids: CASSRDGAGTGVWYF. The CDR3 nucleotides read TGTGCCAGCAGTAGGGACGGAGCCGGGACAGGGGTTTGGTACTTC.

This chain connects TRBV15 to TRBJ1-1, with D possibly TRBD1 on 5 matching bases. This CDR3 comprises 14 residues. Germline CDR1 LNHNV, CDR2 YYDKDF (reference sequence). Trimming left V 7 bases short and J 1 base short, with 13 bases between. CDR3 sequence (DNA): TGTGCCACCACTGCGGACACTACGAACACTGAAGCTTTCTTT. Translated: CATTADTTNTEAFF.

CDR3 residues: CASSSPGWERGYGYTF. CDR3 nucleotide sequence: TGTGCCAGCTCCTCCCCCGGCTGGGAACGGGGCTATGGCTACACCTTC. The chain carries TRBV18 and TRBJ1-2; D is ambiguous. V was clipped by 6 bases and J by 4 bases, with 21 bases between them. The CDR3 has 16 amino acids. Looked up from germline, CDR1 is KGHSH and CDR2 is LQKENI.

The chain uses TRBV9 and TRBJ1-4; tentatively, D is TRBD1 (5 bases). The CDR3 is 14 amino acids. The V and J ends lost 3 bases and 5 bases respectively, with 11 bases between them. Germline CDR1 and CDR2: SGDLS and YYNGEE. The CDR3 DNA is TGTGCCAGCAGCGGGGGGGGGTCGAATGAAAAACTGTTTTTT. Its protein is CASSGGGSNEKLFF.

This clone was seen a single time. This rearrangement joins TRBV7-9 to TRBJ1-4, with TRBD1 as a possible D gene (5 bases). Deletions cut 1 base from V and 8 bases from J, with 11 bases between. Per germline, CDR1 SEHNR and CDR2 FQNEAQ (reference sequence). The CDR3 spans 14 residues. The CDR3 loop reads CASSLDRPIEKLFF. The CDR3 bases are TGTGCCAGCAGCTTAGACAGGCCGATCGAAAAACTGTTTTTT.

This clone was observed a few times. The chain carries TRBV10-3 and TRBJ1-2; 8 bases line up with TRBD1. Germline lookup yields CDR1 ENHRY and CDR2 SYGVKD. The junction had 5 bases not matched to a gene; V was cut back by 0 bases and J by 2 bases. CDR3 length: 16 residues. The CDR3 DNA follows: TGTGCCATCAGTGAGTCGGGACAGGTGCCAAACTATGGCTACACCTTC. Residues: CAISESGQVPNYGYTF.

The gene calls are TRBV28 and TRBJ1-3; no firm D call. The CDR3 is made up of 15 amino acids. Trimming took off 5 bases at V and 4 bases at J, with 15 bases between the two ends. Germline V gives CDR1 MDHEN, CDR2 SYDVKM. Here the CDR3 DNA reads TGTGCCAGCAGTCCTCCTCGGACGGGGGGAAACACCATATATTTT. It encodes CASSPPRTGGNTIYF.

The V and J genes are TRBV21-1 and TRBJ1-2. TRBV21-1 is shown as a pseudogene. The CDR3 covers 17 residues. In DNA, the CDR3 is TGTGCCAGCAGCAAATCGGGTTCTGGCGGAACTAACTATGGCTACACCTTC. It translates to CASSKSGSGGTNYGYTF.

The chain couples TRBV6-6 to TRBJ1-5, with 8 positions matching TRBD1. Germline V CDR1 and CDR2: MNHNY, SVGAGI (reference sequence). The CDR3 runs to 16 residues. The junction had 11 bases not matched to a gene; V was cut back by 5 bases and J by 5 bases. This chain's CDR3 is CASSLSTGVWDQPQHF. The CDR3 region has the DNA TGTGCCAGCAGTCTCTCGACAGGGGTATGGGATCAGCCCCAGCATTTT.

In regard to this clone: This same CDR3 is encoded by further DNA sequences in the sample. The V call is TRBV5-1, the J call TRBJ1-2; D is uncertain. Per the germline V gene, CDR1 is SGHRS and CDR2 is YFSETQ. The CDR3 runs to 13 residues. V lost 0 bases to trimming and J lost 2 bases, with 5 bases between them. The CDR3 nucleotides read TGCGCCAGCAGCTTGGCACAGAACTATGGCTACACCTTC. Translating gives CASSLAQNYGYTF.

This chain links TRBV5-1 with TRBJ1-3, with a weak D call TRBD1 (5 bases). CDR1 and CDR2 from the germline V gene are SGHRS and YFSETQ. V lost 0 bases and J 0 bases, leaving 7 bases between the germline ends. The CDR3 is 15 amino acids. The CDR3 sequence is CASSLAQVSGNTIYF. CDR3 DNA: TGCGCCAGCAGCTTGGCACAGGTCTCTGGAAACACCATATATTTT.

This clone was observed a few times. The chain links TRBV11-2 to TRBJ1-2; TRBD1 aligns across 7 bases. The CDR3 covers 13 residues. CDR1 is SGHAT, CDR2 FQNNGV, per germline. V lost 6 bases and J lost 5; bases outside the gene matches: 6. The CDR3 region has the DNA TGTGCCAGCAGTTCCGGGACAGCGTATGGCTACACCTTC. The encoded protein is CASSSGTAYGYTF. Complete variable domain (other parts from reference TRBV11-2 and TRBJ1-2): EAGVAQSPRYKIIEKRQSVAFWCNPISGHATLYWYQQILGQGPKLLIQFQNNGVVDDSQLPKDRFSAERLKGVDSTLKIQPAKLEDSAVYLCASSSGTAYGYTFGSGTRLTVV.

The chain uses TRBV4-3 and TRBJ2-3; 7 positions agree with TRBD1. J lost 3 bases, V lost 3 bases, and 12 bases had no gene match. From germline, CDR1 is LGHNA and CDR2 YSLEER. The CDR3 sequence is 17 residues long. CDR3: CASSQAPTGFSTDTQYF. CDR3 nucleotides: TGCGCCAGCAGCCAGGCGCCGACAGGGTTCAGTACAGATACGCAGTATTTT.